Presented here are 23 T cell receptor beta chains from one specimen sequenced in a study of beta chain features in type 1 diabetes. Isolated RNA was reverse transcribed in full, so expressed TCRB transcripts were sequenced. Measured with immunoSEQ multiplex PCR; TCRdb has only the in-frame clones, and not every one. Of some 63,000 clones in the sample, about 48% are singletons; the top ten hold 0.7%. Their antigens remain unidentified. Broader study findings: A moderate, significant TCRB CDR3 shortening appeared in type 1 diabetes across four CD4+ subsets.

The sequenced material came from central memory CD4+ T cells from blood. The receptors were gathered from a young man with type 1 diabetes.

This clone has just a few counts. The V call is TRBV30, the J call TRBJ2-7; D not resolved. The CDR3 consists of 12 residues. Germline loops: CDR1 GTSNPN, CDR2 SVGIG (reference sequence). V was cut by 4 bases and J by 2 bases, with 9 bases left in between. The DNA of the CDR3 is TGTGCCTGGACTCTCCCTCCCTACGAGCAGTACTTC. The encoded protein is CAWTLPPYEQYF.

The chain has TRBV25-1 and TRBJ2-7, with 8 positions matching TRBD1. Germline CDR1 is MGHDK and CDR2 is SYGVNS. There are 14 residues in the CDR3. V lost 6 bases to trimming and J lost 2 bases; unmatched junction nucleotides: 6. Here the CDR3 DNA reads TGTGCCAGCAGCCGGACAGGGACCGCCTACGAGCAGTACTTC. This encodes CASSRTGTAYEQYF.

The rearrangement uses TRBV6-1 and TRBJ2-7; D is possibly TRBD1 (5 bases). V shed 0 bases and J shed 6 bases, with 12 bases lying between them. CDR3 length: 14 amino acids. The germline CDR1 and CDR2 sequences are MNHNS and SASEGT. The CDR3 sequence is CASSEATTAREQYF. In DNA, the CDR3 is TGTGCCAGCAGTGAAGCGACGACAGCCCGCGAGCAGTACTTC.

The chain recombines TRBV7-6 with TRBJ2-1; 11 nucleotides align to TRBD2. Germline CDR1 SGHVS, CDR2 FNYEAQ. V trimming: 5 bases; J trimming: 5 bases; junction bases outside the gene matches: 5. The CDR3 runs 15 residues. Here the CDR3 reads CASSQGTSGHNEQFF. Written as DNA, the CDR3 is TGTGCCAGCAGCCAAGGGACTAGCGGACACAATGAGCAGTTCTTC.

V usage is TRBV2 and J usage is TRBJ1-1, with unresolved D. The CDR3 contains 13 residues. The V gene's germline CDR1 is SNHLY and CDR2 FYNNEI. Trimming cost V 5 bases and J 6 bases, with 13 bases left between them. The CDR3 loop is CASSPSARAEAFF. The DNA of the CDR3 is TGTGCCAGCAGTCCCTCAGCGAGGGCTGAAGCTTTCTTT.

The CDR3 coding sequence is TGTGCCAGCAGCCCAAGACTGGTCAGTCGCACAGATACGCAGTATTTT. Translating gives CASSPRLVSRTDTQYF. This chain connects TRBV7-2 to TRBJ2-3; D uncertain. The CDR3 is made up of 16 amino acids. V shed 5 bases and J shed 1 base, with 16 bases lying between them. CDR1 and CDR2 (germline): SGHTA, FQGNSA.

The chain recombines TRBV29-1 with TRBJ1-5, with a possible D match to TRBD1 (6 bases). V was pared by 6 bases and J by 6 bases, with 15 bases between. Per germline, CDR1 SQVTM and CDR2 ANQGSEA. This CDR3 is built from 13 residues. The chain's CDR3 is CSVGAGAGQPQHF. The DNA of the CDR3 is TGCAGCGTGGGGGCGGGGGCCGGTCAGCCCCAGCATTTT.

This clone was counted only a few times. This rearrangement joins TRBV18 to TRBJ1-1, with 10 bases lining up with TRBD1. V gave up 4 bases and J gave up 2 bases; unmatched junction bases: 4. The CDR3 has 15 residues. Germline V gene lookup returns CDR1 KGHSH and CDR2 LQKENI. The CDR3 loop reads CASSQDRGGNTEAFF. The CDR3 nucleotides are TGTGCCAGCTCACAGGACAGGGGGGGAAACACTGAAGCTTTCTTT.

V usage is TRBV10-1 and J usage is TRBJ1-2, with D unresolved. The germline CDR1 and CDR2 sequences are WNHNN and SYGVQD (reference sequence). This CDR3 comprises 12 residues. The V and J ends lost 8 bases and 7 bases respectively, with 14 bases between them. CDR3 coding DNA: TGCGCCAGCCCCAGACTGATACGTGGCTACACCTTC. This codes for CASPRLIRGYTF.

This clone was counted a single time. Other DNA sequences in the sample encode the same CDR3. This chain connects TRBV5-6 to TRBJ1-2; D not resolved. The V end was cut by 0 bases, the J end by 4 bases, with 7 bases between. CDR3 length: 13 residues. CDR1 is SGHDT, CDR2 YYEEEE, per germline. The CDR3: CASSLAAGYGYTF. The DNA for the CDR3 is TGTGCCAGCAGCTTGGCCGCGGGCTATGGCTACACCTTC.

The genes are TRBV10-1 and TRBJ2-2; no reliable D call. Trimming left V 4 bases short and J 5 bases short, with 5 bases between. Per germline, CDR1 WNHNN and CDR2 SYGVQD (reference sequence). This CDR3 has 12 residues. The CDR3 loop reads CASSGTTGELFF. The CDR3 DNA follows: TGCGCCAGCAGTGGCACTACCGGGGAGCTGTTTTTT.

This clone was found a few times. The chain is built from TRBV11-3 and TRBJ1-4; TRBD1 aligns across 7 bases. The CDR3 length is 15 residues. The J segment lost 8 bases and the V segment lost 0 bases, leaving 6 bases of the junction unmatched. Germline V lookup: CDR1 SGHNT, CDR2 YENEEA. The chain's CDR3 is CASSLDQRTGEKLFF. The CDR3 DNA reads TGTGCCAGCAGCTTAGATCAAAGGACAGGAGAAAAACTGTTTTTT.

The chain has TRBV19 and TRBJ2-1; D is perhaps TRBD2 (6 bases). V was pared by 2 bases and J by 6 bases, with 17 bases between. The CDR3 extends over 16 amino acids. From germline, CDR1 is LNHDA and CDR2 SQIVND (reference sequence). This CDR3 is CASSISAGARGNEQFF. The CDR3, as DNA: TGTGCCAGTAGTATATCCGCCGGGGCGCGGGGCAATGAGCAGTTCTTC.

This clone has only a few counts. In the same sample, other DNA sequences code for this CDR3. The chain couples TRBV4-2 to TRBJ2-1, with 14 bases that match TRBD2. The V gene end was trimmed by 0 bases and the J gene end by 4 bases; junction bases not matched to a gene: 5. This CDR3 contains 18 residues. The V gene's germline CDR1 is LGHNA and CDR2 YNFKEQ. CDR3: CASSQETGTSGGYNEQFF. CDR3 DNA: TGTGCCAGCAGCCAAGAGACGGGGACTAGCGGGGGTTACAATGAGCAGTTCTTC.

This rearrangement joins TRBV13 to TRBJ2-2, with TRBD1 matching 7 bases. Germline assignment: CDR1 PRHDT and CDR2 FYEKMQ (reference sequence). The CDR3 spans 18 residues. V shed 4 bases and J 3 bases; nucleotides not matched to a gene: 14. Here the CDR3 reads CASSYTPIGGADTGELFF. CDR3 coding DNA: TGTGCCAGCAGCTACACCCCCATAGGGGGCGCGGACACCGGGGAGCTGTTTTTT. The variable domain in full, completed from reference TRBV13 and TRBJ2-2, reads AAGVIQSPRHLIKEKRETATLKCYPIPRHDTVYWYQQGPGQDPQFLISFYEKMQSDKGSIPDRFSAQQFSDYHSELNMSSLELGDSALYFCASSYTPIGGADTGELFFGEGSRLTVL.

The rearrangement links TRBV28 to TRBJ1-2, with TRBD1 matching over 9 bases. Germline V lookup: CDR1 MDHEN, CDR2 SYDVKM. This CDR3 is 11 amino acids long. The junction had 4 bases not matched to a gene; V was cut back by 10 bases and J by 7 bases. As DNA, the CDR3 is TGTGCCACCGGACAGGGGCTTGGCTACACCTTC. Its translation is CATGQGLGYTF.

CDR3: CASSLYTGVNQPQHF. CDR3 DNA sequence: TGTGCCAGCAGCTTATACACAGGGGTCAATCAGCCCCAGCATTTT. V usage is TRBV7-2 and J usage is TRBJ1-5; 7 nucleotides align to TRBD1. V trimming: 2 bases; J trimming: 3 bases; junction bases outside the gene matches: 4. The CDR3 extends over 15 amino acids. The germline V gene has CDR1 SGHTA and CDR2 FQGNSA.

This chain links TRBV7-2 with TRBJ2-7; TRBD2 matches 8 bases. CDR1 and CDR2 from the germline V gene are SGHTA and FQGNSA. Germline trimming cut 1 base from V and 2 bases from J; bases unmatched to any gene: 4. The CDR3 covers 15 residues. CDR3 bases: TGTGCCAGCAGCTTAGGTACGGGAGGGCCCTACGAGCAGTACTTC. It yields the protein CASSLGTGGPYEQYF.

CDR3 nucleotide sequence: TGTGCCAGCTCACCACCCGGTCGTTCCTATGGCTACACCTTC. Translation gives CASSPPGRSYGYTF. V gene TRBV18 combines with J gene TRBJ1-2; no reliable D call. The germline V and J ends were trimmed by 0 bases and 4 bases, with 9 bases remaining between them. Germline V CDR1 and CDR2: KGHSH, LQKENI. The CDR3 sequence is 14 residues long.

The rearrangement joins TRBV5-1 to TRBJ2-1; no firm D call. The CDR3 covers 13 residues. Germline assignment: CDR1 SGHRS and CDR2 YFSETQ. The V end was cut by 0 bases, the J end by 8 bases, with 9 bases between. CDR3 sequence reads: CASSLGANDEQFF. The CDR3 DNA reads as TGCGCCAGCAGCTTGGGCGCTAACGATGAGCAGTTCTTC.

This clone was observed a handful of times. This chain connects TRBV5-6 to TRBJ1-2, with D perhaps TRBD1 (6 bases). The CDR3 extends over 14 amino acids. The germline V gene encodes CDR1 SGHDT and CDR2 YYEEEE. The ends were cut back, 0 bases at V and 8 bases at J, with 14 bases in the middle. This chain's CDR3 is CASSLVGATGGYTF. CDR3 in DNA: TGTGCCAGCAGCTTGGTTGGGGCTACAGGGGGCTACACCTTC.

V gene TRBV7-9 combines with J gene TRBJ2-3, with 9 bases identical to TRBD2. CDR1 and CDR2 (germline): SEHNR, FQNEAQ (reference sequence). The CDR3 length is 16 residues. The trim removed 5 bases at V and 2 bases at J, leaving 8 bases unmatched. Written as DNA, the CDR3 is TGTGCCAGCAGCCTCTCGGGCGGGGGGGACACAGATACGCAGTATTTT. Its protein is CASSLSGGGDTDTQYF.

CDR3 coding DNA: TGTGCCATGGCTTCACAGGGTAAGAACACTGAAGCTTTCTTT. It translates to CAMASQGKNTEAFF. V and J are TRBV10-3 and TRBJ1-1; D perhaps matches TRBD1 (6 bases). This CDR3 has 14 residues. Trimming left V 9 bases short and J 1 base short, with 15 bases between. Per the germline V gene, CDR1 is ENHRY and CDR2 is SYGVKD.